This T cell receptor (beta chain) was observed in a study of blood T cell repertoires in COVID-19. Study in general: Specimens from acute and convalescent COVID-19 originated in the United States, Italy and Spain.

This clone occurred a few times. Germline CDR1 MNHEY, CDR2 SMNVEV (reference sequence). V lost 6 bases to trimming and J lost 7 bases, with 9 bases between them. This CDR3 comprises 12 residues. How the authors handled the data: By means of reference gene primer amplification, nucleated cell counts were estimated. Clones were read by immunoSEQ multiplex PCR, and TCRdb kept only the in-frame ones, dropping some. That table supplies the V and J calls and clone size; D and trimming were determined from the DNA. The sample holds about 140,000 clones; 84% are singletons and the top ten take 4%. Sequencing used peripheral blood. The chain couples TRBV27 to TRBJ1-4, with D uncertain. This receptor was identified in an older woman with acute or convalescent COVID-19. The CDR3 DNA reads TGTGCCAGCAGGGCCGTAGCTGAAAAACTGTTTTTT. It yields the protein CASRAVAEKLFF.